This T cell receptor beta chain was identified in a study of OX40 agonist ivuxolimab in advanced cancers. Overall study context: Having had anti-PD-1, anti-PD-L1 or anti-CTLA-4 therapy before was allowed, and roughly 40% had some.

In germline, CDR1 is SGHAT, CDR2 FQNNGV. CDR3 length: 14 residues. The germline V and J ends were trimmed by 4 bases and 6 bases, with 12 bases remaining between them. The assay was immunoSEQ multiplex PCR, and TCRdb's table has in-frame clones only and misses some. The sample holds over 55,000 clones; just under 95% are singletons and the top ten take less than 20%. Material: CD4+ or CD8+ T cells sorted from blood, obtained in a trial of the OX40 agonist ivuxolimab. The sequence was collected from an adult with an advanced solid tumor such as melanoma, head and neck, liver or kidney cancer. The genes are TRBV11-2 and TRBJ2-2; TRBD2 might be the D (7 bases). The CDR3 sequence: CASSSWGGPGELFF. The CDR3 nucleotides read TGTGCCAGCAGCTCCTGGGGGGGGCCCGGGGAGCTGTTTTTT.